The following is a T cell receptor (beta chain) sequence with its context. What it recognizes is unknown. The sample originates from a study of shared clonotypes between healthy human individuals. Germline lookup yields CDR1 DFQATT and CDR2 SNEGSKA (reference sequence). This CDR3 comprises 11 residues. V was pared by 5 bases and J by 13 bases, with 15 bases between. Clones were read by immunoSEQ multiplex PCR, and TCRdb kept only the in-frame ones, dropping some. The table has over 750,000 clones, 90% to 98% seen once. Study-level points and caveats: Larger richness was generally estimated for naive than memory subsets. Incomplete sequencing of sorted subsets was indicated by rarefaction despite large depth.

The naive CD8 fraction comprised CD45RO-negative cells positively selected for CCR7 and excluded terminally differentiated effector memory CD45RA+ cells. Donors were Caucasian adults residing in Nashville, Tennessee, USA. This sequence joins TRBV20-1 and TRBJ1-5, with a possible D match to TRBD1 (5 bases). This TCR was sampled from a young man in good health. The source material was naive CD8+ T cells sorted from blood. DNA for the CDR3: TGCAGTGCTCGGCGGGAGGGGTTTCAGCATTTT. Translated: CSARREGFQHF.